This T cell receptor (beta chain) comes out of a study of T cell responses to AZD1222 COVID-19 vaccine. Study-wide findings and caveats: AZD1222 recipients seropositive at baseline numbered only 6 or 7. Regions left unmutated in variants are reportedly the target of nearly half of spike-specific TCRs. Spike-specific TCR breadth and depth both grew after two AZD1222 doses. Repertoires were collected only later (after the peak T cell response had occurred).

Repertoires were generated with immunoSEQ multiplex PCR, while TCRdb's copy carries only in-frame clones and drops some. The sample lists some 190,000 clones; approximately 94% were seen once. This clone was detected once. Its antigen is still unknown. Trimming cost V 4 bases and J 4 bases, with 13 bases left between them. This CDR3 is 14 amino acids long. Germline V gene sequence: CDR1 MNHEY, CDR2 SVGAGI. The rearrangement uses TRBV6-5 and TRBJ1-1, with D uncertain. The sequence came from an adult who received the MenACWY meningococcal vaccine as a control. The input for sequencing was peripheral blood, taken 28 days after the second dose of the MenACWY control vaccine. The CDR3 loop reads CASSSGGAITEAFF. CDR3 coding DNA: TGTGCCAGCAGTTCAGGAGGCGCGATCACTGAAGCTTTCTTT.